One sample yielded the 28 T cell receptor beta chains listed below, sequenced in a study of T cell responses to AZD1222 COVID-19 vaccine. Measured with immunoSEQ multiplex PCR; TCRdb has only the in-frame clones, and not every one. The sample includes around 130,000 clones, 89% of them seen just once. This material consisted of peripheral blood, taken 28 days after the second AZD1222 dose. These receptors all stem from an adult who received the AZD1222 COVID-19 vaccine.

V is TRBV5-6 and J is TRBJ1-4, with D unclear. Trimming removed 0 bases from V and 0 bases from J, with 6 bases in between. The CDR3 covers 15 residues. Germline CDR1 and CDR2: SGHDT and YYEEEE. The CDR3, as DNA: TGTGCCAGCAGCTTGGGACGCACAACTAATGAAAAACTGTTTTTT. This sequence encodes CASSLGRTTNEKLFF.

The chain carries TRBV18 and TRBJ2-7; tentatively, D is TRBD1 or TRBD2 (5 bases each). V lost 3 bases and J 5 bases, leaving 11 bases between the germline ends. In germline, CDR1 is KGHSH, CDR2 LQKENI. The CDR3 consists of 13 residues. The chain's CDR3 is CASSPGRDHEQYF. CDR3 in DNA: TGTGCCAGCTCACCTGGCAGGGACCACGAGCAGTACTTC.

The chain joins TRBV11-2 to TRBJ1-6, with TRBD1 matching over 7 bases. The germline CDR1 and CDR2 sequences are SGHAT and FQNNGV. After removal of 6 bases from V and 7 bases from J, the junction contained 9 bases not matched to a gene. This CDR3 has 15 amino acids. CDR3: CASRLQTGRNSPLHF. The CDR3 nucleotides read TGTGCCAGCAGACTCCAGACAGGGCGGAATTCACCCCTCCACTTT. Filled out from reference TRBV11-2 and TRBJ1-6, the complete variable domain reads EAGVAQSPRYKIIEKRQSVAFWCNPISGHATLYWYQQILGQGPKLLIQFQNNGVVDDSQLPKDRFSAERLKGVDSTLKIQPAKLEDSAVYLCASRLQTGRNSPLHFGNGTRLTVT.

This chain links TRBV25-1 with TRBJ1-2, with D possibly matching TRBD1 (5 bases). The CDR3 spans 11 residues. The V end was cut by 11 bases, the J end by 3 bases, with 10 bases between. Germline V gene data show CDR1 as MGHDK and CDR2 as SYGVNS. CDR3 nucleotide sequence: TGTGCCCCAGCGGGGGACTATGGCTACACCTTC. Protein sequence: CAPAGDYGYTF.

This chain links TRBV3-1 (or the pseudogene TRBV3-2) with TRBJ2-1, with 9 bases matching TRBD1. Germline CDR1 reads LGHDT; CDR2 reads YNNKEL (reference sequence). The CDR3 extends over 17 amino acids. Trimming cost V 1 base and J 4 bases; bases outside gene matches: 8. CDR3 bases: TGTGCCAGCAGCCAAGTCGGAGACAGGGGGGCATACAATGAGCAGTTCTTC. It encodes CASSQVGDRGAYNEQFF.

The sample holds one count of this clone. V is TRBV2 and J is TRBJ2-7; 8 nucleotides match TRBD2. There are 14 residues in the CDR3. Germline loops: CDR1 SNHLY, CDR2 FYNNEI. J lost 3 bases, V lost 4 bases, and 5 bases had no gene match. The CDR3 nucleotides read TGTGCCAGCAGTGTGTTCGGGAGGGGCTACGAGCAGTACTTC. Translating it yields CASSVFGRGYEQYF.

This clone showed up just once. The chain has TRBV5-5 and TRBJ2-3; TRBD2 aligns across 8 bases. The CDR3 runs 17 residues. Trimming removed 6 bases from V and 5 bases from J; junction bases left unmatched: 17. Germline-derived CDR1 and CDR2 are SGHKS and YYEKEE (reference sequence). Written as DNA, the CDR3 is TGTGCCAGCACCACCCGGGCTGGCGGGGGGCCAGGAGATACGCAGTATTTT. Residues: CASTTRAGGGPGDTQYF.

V usage is TRBV6-6 and J usage is TRBJ2-1; 10 bases match TRBD2. V was clipped by 6 bases and J by 6 bases; unmatched bases: 5. Per germline, CDR1 MNHNY and CDR2 SVGAGI (reference sequence). This CDR3 has 14 amino acids. The CDR3 here is CASRGLALSNEQFF. In nucleotides, the CDR3 is TGTGCCAGCAGGGGACTAGCGCTTAGCAATGAGCAGTTCTTC.

The chain couples TRBV5-4 to TRBJ2-7; D is possibly TRBD2 (6 bases). Deletions cut 6 bases from V and 5 bases from J, with 21 bases between. This CDR3 has 15 residues. Germline lookup yields CDR1 SGHNT and CDR2 YYREEE (reference sequence). Here the CDR3 DNA reads TGTGCCAGCACCTCCCATGGGGGGTCTCTAAACGAGCAGTACTTC. This gives the protein CASTSHGGSLNEQYF.

This chain connects TRBV27 to TRBJ2-1; 15 positions match TRBD2. Unmatched junction bases numbered 4, after V lost 5 bases and J lost 2 bases. Looked up from germline, CDR1 is MNHEY and CDR2 is SMNVEV (reference sequence). CDR3 size: 17 residues. Here the CDR3 DNA reads TGTGCCAGCAGTCCCTGGACTAGCGGGAGGGCCTACAATGAGCAGTTCTTC. Encoded protein: CASSPWTSGRAYNEQFF.

The rearrangement uses TRBV30 and TRBJ1-1; D possibly corresponds to TRBD1 (6 bases). The CDR3 spans 14 residues. Per the germline V gene, CDR1 is GTSNPN and CDR2 is SVGIG (reference sequence). With 1 base removed from V and 1 base from J, the gap between germline ends came to 10 bases. The DNA of the CDR3 is TGTGCCTGGAGTGGTTGGGGACAGAACACTGAAGCTTTCTTT. This sequence encodes CAWSGWGQNTEAFF.

The rearrangement uses TRBV2 and TRBJ1-2; D possibly corresponds to TRBD1 (5 bases). The CDR3 has 15 residues. V lost 7 bases and J lost 6, with 21 bases in between. Germline lookup yields CDR1 SNHLY and CDR2 FYNNEI. CDR3: CASTRRGRTSDGYTF. CDR3 DNA: TGTGCCAGCACCAGAAGGGGAAGGACAAGCGATGGCTACACCTTC.

To note about this clone: The sample holds other DNA sequences that translate to the same CDR3. The chain uses TRBV18 and TRBJ1-1; D gene unclear. The CDR3 covers 13 residues. Trimming shortened V by 3 bases and J by 1 base, and 6 bases separated the two germline ends. Germline V lookup: CDR1 KGHSH, CDR2 LQKENI. In nucleotides, the CDR3 is TGTGCCAGCTCACCTCAGGCGAACACTGAAGCTTTCTTT. The encoded protein is CASSPQANTEAFF.

The J gene is TRBJ2-5, the V gene TRBV2; weak D call: TRBD1 (5 bases). V dropped 6 bases and J dropped 7 bases, with 18 bases sitting between them. The CDR3 runs 14 residues. Germline V lookup: CDR1 SNHLY, CDR2 FYNNEI. This CDR3 reads CASRNYRVQGTQYF. As DNA, the CDR3 is TGTGCCAGCAGGAACTACAGAGTTCAGGGGACCCAGTACTTC. Full variable domain (outside the CDR3, taken from reference TRBV2 and TRBJ2-5): EPEVTQTPSHQVTQMGQEVILRCVPISNHLYFYWYRQILGQKVEFLVSFYNNEISEKSEIFDDQFSVERPDGSNFTLKIRSTKLEDSAMYFCASRNYRVQGTQYFGPGTRLLVL.

This chain uses TRBV7-6 with TRBJ1-5; no reliable D call. The CDR3 loop spans 17 amino acids. The V and J ends lost 4 bases and 2 bases respectively, with 18 bases between them. Germline CDR1 and CDR2: SGHVS and FNYEAQ. CDR3 nucleotides: TGTGCCAGCAGCTCGGAAGCCCGGACCCTTCGCAATCAGCCCCAGCATTTT. Translated, it gives CASSSEARTLRNQPQHF.

The rearrangement joins TRBV5-5 to TRBJ1-1; D is unclear. This CDR3 is built from 14 residues. Trimming removed 3 bases at V and 0 bases at J, with 9 bases between. The germline CDR1 and CDR2 sequences are SGHKS and YYEKEE (reference sequence). The CDR3 loop reads CASSSTPMNTEAFF. The CDR3 DNA reads TGTGCCAGCAGCTCTACCCCCATGAACACTGAAGCTTTCTTT.

The gene calls are TRBV7-8 and TRBJ1-6, with D possibly TRBD1 on 6 matching bases. V was trimmed by 3 bases and J by 5 bases, leaving 8 bases between them. The CDR3 consists of 14 residues. Germline V gene sequence: CDR1 SGHVS, CDR2 FQNEAQ. The CDR3 here is CASSFGQNNSPLHF. The DNA of the CDR3 is TGTGCCAGCAGCTTCGGACAGAATAATTCACCCCTCCACTTT.

V and J are TRBV12-3 or TRBV12-4 and TRBJ1-2; D gene uncertain. V lost 5 bases, J lost 7 bases, and 8 bases lay in between. The length of the CDR3 is 11 residues. CDR3 region: CASSTIGGYTF. CDR3 coding DNA: TGTGCCAGCAGTACCATTGGTGGCTACACCTTC.

The rearrangement uses TRBV29-1 and TRBJ2-1, with TRBD2 matching 7 bases. CDR1 SQVTM and CDR2 ANQGSEA come from the germline V gene. J lost 4 bases, V lost 8 bases, and 11 bases had no gene match. The CDR3 extends over 14 amino acids. In nucleotides, the CDR3 is TGCAGCCACACGGGGGGAAAGGGTTACAATGAGCAGTTCTTC. Amino acid sequence: CSHTGGKGYNEQFF.

The chain recombines TRBV9 with TRBJ2-1; 13 bases fit TRBD2. Per the germline V gene, CDR1 is SGDLS and CDR2 is YYNGEE. CDR3 length equals 17 residues. The CDR3: CARVGTSGIFSYNEQFF. For the CDR3, the DNA is TGTGCGAGGGTCGGGACTAGCGGGATCTTCTCCTACAATGAGCAGTTCTTC.

V usage is TRBV30 and J usage is TRBJ1-6; D unresolved. The CDR3 covers 14 residues. The germline V and J ends were trimmed by 3 bases and 15 bases, with 21 bases remaining between them. Germline lookup yields CDR1 GTSNPN and CDR2 SVGIG (reference sequence). The chain's CDR3 is CAWRPGGSSEDLHF. The CDR3 nucleotides are TGTGCCTGGAGACCGGGTGGGTCCTCCGAGGACCTCCACTTT.

The chain couples TRBV6-1 to TRBJ1-4, with 8 bases lining up with TRBD1. V gave up 0 bases and J gave up 8 bases; unmatched junction bases: 8. CDR3 size: 16 residues. CDR1 and CDR2 (germline): MNHNS, SASEGT. CDR3 in amino acids: CASSEATGGLGEKLFF. The CDR3 nucleotides read TGTGCCAGCAGTGAAGCCACAGGGGGTTTAGGAGAAAAACTGTTTTTT.

The genes are TRBV5-8 and TRBJ2-5, with D maybe TRBD1 (6 bases). Trimming took off 0 bases at V and 5 bases at J, with 20 bases between the two ends. The CDR3 sequence is 17 residues long. Germline V CDR1 and CDR2: SGHTS, YDEGEE. The chain's CDR3 is CASSLAIWTDRPETQYF. The DNA of the CDR3 is TGTGCCAGCAGCTTGGCTATTTGGACAGATCGACCGGAGACCCAGTACTTC.

This chain links TRBV7-9 with TRBJ1-5; D gene uncertain. V was pared by 5 bases and J by 0 bases, with 11 bases between. CDR1 is SEHNR and CDR2 is FQNEAQ in the germline V gene (reference sequence). This CDR3 has 15 amino acids. Here the CDR3 reads CASSPSWDSNQPQHF. CDR3 sequence (DNA): TGTGCCAGCAGCCCCTCGTGGGATAGCAATCAGCCCCAGCATTTT.

The genes are TRBV6-5 and TRBJ1-6; D is unresolved. Germline V lookup: CDR1 MNHEY, CDR2 SVGAGI. V lost 0 bases and J lost 10, with 7 bases in between. This CDR3 is built from 13 residues. The CDR3 here is CASSYSSGSPLHF. CDR3 in DNA: TGTGCCAGCAGTTACTCGAGCGGGTCACCCCTCCACTTT.

The V gene is TRBV5-6, the J gene TRBJ2-5, with a tentative D call TRBD2 (5 bases). Germline V CDR1 and CDR2: SGHDT, YYEEEE. V was cut by 3 bases and J by 5 bases, with 11 bases left in between. This CDR3 is built from 13 residues. CDR3 protein: CASSWRRRETQYF. In DNA, the CDR3 is TGTGCCAGCAGCTGGAGGCGCCGGGAGACCCAGTACTTC.

The DNA for the CDR3 is TGTGCCAGCAGCCAAGGTGCGACGGAAGAGACCCAGTACTTC. This encodes CASSQGATEETQYF. This chain joins TRBV3-1 (or the pseudogene TRBV3-2) and TRBJ2-5; no firm D call. Germline V gives CDR1 LGHDT, CDR2 YNNKEL (reference sequence). This CDR3 is built from 14 residues. Trimming shortened V by 1 base and J by 3 bases, and 9 bases separated the two germline ends.

V is TRBV18 and J is TRBJ2-7; D is unclear. Germline V gene data show CDR1 as KGHSH and CDR2 as LQKENI. The CDR3 has 14 residues. Between the trimmed V and J ends, which lost 2 bases and 0 bases, there was a span of 8 bases. Written as DNA, the CDR3 is TGTGCCAGCTCACCAAGTCAGAGCTCCTACGAGCAGTACTTC. It is translated as CASSPSQSSYEQYF.